This TCR beta chain was sequenced in a study of long-term antiretroviral therapy in people with HIV. V lost 7 bases and J 4 bases, leaving 10 bases between the germline ends. The CDR3 is made up of 11 amino acids. CDR1 DFQATT and CDR2 SNEGSKA come from the germline V gene (reference sequence). Turning to this clone: The antigen remains unidentified.

Study-wide results and caveats: The data indicate that diversity increased after ART but remained below transplant donor controls. Dominating the repertoire at all time points were the clones that expanded before ART.

Version v3.0 of the immunoSEQ assay was performed at survey level. The assay was immunoSEQ multiplex PCR, and TCRdb's table has in-frame clones only and misses some. This table holds about 21,000 clones, less than 80% found once. The gene calls are TRBV20-1 and TRBJ1-2; D is unclear. The sequenced sample was unsorted PBMCs, obtained 4.1 years after starting antiretroviral therapy. The clonotype was recovered from a woman aged 40 to 49 with HIV. CDR3 nucleotide sequence: TGCAGTGGTGAGGGTATCTATGGCTACACCTTC. Protein sequence: CSGEGIYGYTF.